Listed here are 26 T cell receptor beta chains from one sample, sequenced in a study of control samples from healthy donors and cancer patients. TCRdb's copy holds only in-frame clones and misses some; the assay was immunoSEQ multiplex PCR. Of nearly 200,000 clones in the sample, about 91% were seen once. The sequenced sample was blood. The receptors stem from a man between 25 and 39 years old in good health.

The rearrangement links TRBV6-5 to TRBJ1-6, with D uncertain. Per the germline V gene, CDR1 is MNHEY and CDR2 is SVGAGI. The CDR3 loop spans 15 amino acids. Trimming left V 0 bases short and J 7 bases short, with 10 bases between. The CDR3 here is CASSYSMGRNSPLHF. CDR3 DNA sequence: TGTGCCAGCAGTTACTCGATGGGAAGAAATTCACCCCTCCACTTT.

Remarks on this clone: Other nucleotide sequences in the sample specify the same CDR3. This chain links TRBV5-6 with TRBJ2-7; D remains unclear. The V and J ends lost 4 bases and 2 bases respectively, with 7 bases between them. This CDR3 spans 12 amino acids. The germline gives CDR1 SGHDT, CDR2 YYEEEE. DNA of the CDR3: TGTGCCAGCAGCGGGGATCCCTACGAGCAGTACTTC. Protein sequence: CASSGDPYEQYF. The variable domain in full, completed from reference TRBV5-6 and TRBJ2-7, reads DAGVTQSPTHLIKTRGQQVTLRCSPKSGHDTVSWYQQALGQGPQFIFQYYEEEERQRGNFPDRFSGHQFPNYSSELNVNALLLGDSALYLCASSGDPYEQYFGPGTRLTVT.

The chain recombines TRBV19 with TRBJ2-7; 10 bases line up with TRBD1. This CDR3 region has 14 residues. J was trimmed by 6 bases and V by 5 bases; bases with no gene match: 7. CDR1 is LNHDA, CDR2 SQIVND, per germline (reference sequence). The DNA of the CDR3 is TGTGCCAGTAGTGGGGGGACAGGGGAATTCGAGCAGTACTTC. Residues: CASSGGTGEFEQYF.

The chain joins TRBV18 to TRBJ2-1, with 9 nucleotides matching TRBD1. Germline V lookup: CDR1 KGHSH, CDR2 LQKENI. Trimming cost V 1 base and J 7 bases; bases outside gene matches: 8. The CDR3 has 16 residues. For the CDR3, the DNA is TGTGCCAGCTCACCACGGCGACAGGGGGTAGCAAATGAGCAGTTCTTC. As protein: CASSPRRQGVANEQFF. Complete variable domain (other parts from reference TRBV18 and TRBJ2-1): NAGVMQNPRHLVRRRGQEARLRCSPMKGHSHVYWYRQLPEEGLKFMVYLQKENIIDESGMPKERFSAEFPKEGPSILRIQQVVRGDSAAYFCASSPRRQGVANEQFFGPGTRLTVL.

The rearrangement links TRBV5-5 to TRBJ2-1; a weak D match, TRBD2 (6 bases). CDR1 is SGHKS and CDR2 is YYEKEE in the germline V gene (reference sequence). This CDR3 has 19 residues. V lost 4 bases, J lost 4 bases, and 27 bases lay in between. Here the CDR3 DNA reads TGTGCCAGCAGCCCGGGGACTTATTCCTCCGGGTCCTTATACAATGAGCAGTTCTTC. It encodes CASSPGTYSSGSLYNEQFF.

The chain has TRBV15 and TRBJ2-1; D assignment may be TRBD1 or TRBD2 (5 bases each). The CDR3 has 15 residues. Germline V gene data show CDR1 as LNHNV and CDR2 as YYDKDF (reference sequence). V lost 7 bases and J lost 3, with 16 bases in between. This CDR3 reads CATTATGRIYNEQFF. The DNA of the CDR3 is TGTGCCACCACAGCGACGGGACGGATCTACAATGAGCAGTTCTTC.

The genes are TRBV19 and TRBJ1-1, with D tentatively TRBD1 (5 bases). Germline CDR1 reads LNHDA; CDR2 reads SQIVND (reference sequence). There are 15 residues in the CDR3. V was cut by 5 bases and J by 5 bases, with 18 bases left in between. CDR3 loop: CASSPRDPGTTEAFF. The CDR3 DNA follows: TGTGCCAGTAGTCCCCGGGACCCTGGAACGACTGAAGCTTTCTTT. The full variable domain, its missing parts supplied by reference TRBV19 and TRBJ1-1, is DGGITQSPKYLFRKEGQNVTLSCEQNLNHDAMYWYRQDPGQGLRLIYYSQIVNDFQKGDIAEGYSVSREKKESFPLTVTSAQKNPTAFYLCASSPRDPGTTEAFFGQGTRLTVV.

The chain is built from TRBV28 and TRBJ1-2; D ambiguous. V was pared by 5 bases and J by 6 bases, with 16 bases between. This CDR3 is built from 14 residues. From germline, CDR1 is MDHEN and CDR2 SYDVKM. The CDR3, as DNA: TGTGCCAGCAGTACCCCTCCGGCCCCAGATGGCTACACCTTC. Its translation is CASSTPPAPDGYTF.

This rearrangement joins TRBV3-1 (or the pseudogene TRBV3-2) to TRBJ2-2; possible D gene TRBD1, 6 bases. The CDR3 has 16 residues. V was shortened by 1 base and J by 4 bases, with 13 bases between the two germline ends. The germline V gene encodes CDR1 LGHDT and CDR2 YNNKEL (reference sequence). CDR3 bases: TGTGCCAGCAGCCAAGCCGGGACACCCCCCACCGGGGAGCTGTTTTTT. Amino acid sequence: CASSQAGTPPTGELFF.

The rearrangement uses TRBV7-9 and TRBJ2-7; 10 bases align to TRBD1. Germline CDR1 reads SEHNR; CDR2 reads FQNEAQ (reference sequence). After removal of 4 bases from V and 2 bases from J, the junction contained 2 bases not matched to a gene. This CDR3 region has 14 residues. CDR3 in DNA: TGTGCCAGCAGCTACGACAGGGGGCCCTACGAGCAGTACTTC. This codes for CASSYDRGPYEQYF.

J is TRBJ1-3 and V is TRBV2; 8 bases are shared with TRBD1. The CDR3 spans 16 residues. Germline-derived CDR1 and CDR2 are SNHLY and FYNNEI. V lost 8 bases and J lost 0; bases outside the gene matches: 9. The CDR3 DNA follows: TGTGCCAGCGCCCTAACCGGGACAGGCTCTGGAAACACCATATATTTT. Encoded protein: CASALTGTGSGNTIYF. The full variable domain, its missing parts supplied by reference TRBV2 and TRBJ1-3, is EPEVTQTPSHQVTQMGQEVILRCVPISNHLYFYWYRQILGQKVEFLVSFYNNEISEKSEIFDDQFSVERPDGSNFTLKIRSTKLEDSAMYFCASALTGTGSGNTIYFGEGSWLTVV.

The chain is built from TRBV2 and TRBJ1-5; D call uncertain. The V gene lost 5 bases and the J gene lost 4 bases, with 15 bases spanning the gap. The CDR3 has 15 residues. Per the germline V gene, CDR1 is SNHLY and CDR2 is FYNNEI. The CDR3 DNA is TGTGCCAGCAGTTTCCCCGGATCTTATAATCAGCCCCAGCATTTT. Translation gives CASSFPGSYNQPQHF.

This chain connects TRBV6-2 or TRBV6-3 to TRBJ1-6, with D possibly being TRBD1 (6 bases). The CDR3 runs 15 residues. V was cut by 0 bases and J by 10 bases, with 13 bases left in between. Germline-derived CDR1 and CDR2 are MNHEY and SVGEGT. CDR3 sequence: CASSYSTAGVSPLHF. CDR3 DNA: TGTGCCAGCAGTTACTCGACGGCAGGGGTCTCACCCCTCCACTTT.

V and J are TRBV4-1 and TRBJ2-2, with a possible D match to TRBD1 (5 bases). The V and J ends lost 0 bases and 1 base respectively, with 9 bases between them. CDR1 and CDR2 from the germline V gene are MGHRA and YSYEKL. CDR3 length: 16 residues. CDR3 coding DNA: TGCGCCAGCAGCCAAGATTACAGGAGGAACACCGGGGAGCTGTTTTTT. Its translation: CASSQDYRRNTGELFF.

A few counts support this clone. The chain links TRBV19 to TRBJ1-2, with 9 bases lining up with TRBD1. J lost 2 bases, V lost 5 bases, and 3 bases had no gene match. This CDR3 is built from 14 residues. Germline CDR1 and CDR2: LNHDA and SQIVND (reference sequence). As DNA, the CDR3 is TGTGCCAGTAGTCCGGGACAGGGAAACTATGGCTACACCTTC. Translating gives CASSPGQGNYGYTF.

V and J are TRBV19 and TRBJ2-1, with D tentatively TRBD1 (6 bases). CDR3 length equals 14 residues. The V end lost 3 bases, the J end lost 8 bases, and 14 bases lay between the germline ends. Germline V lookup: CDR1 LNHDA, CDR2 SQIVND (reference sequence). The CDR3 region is CASSMNRESDEQFF. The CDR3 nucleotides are TGTGCCAGTAGTATGAACAGGGAGTCCGATGAGCAGTTCTTC.

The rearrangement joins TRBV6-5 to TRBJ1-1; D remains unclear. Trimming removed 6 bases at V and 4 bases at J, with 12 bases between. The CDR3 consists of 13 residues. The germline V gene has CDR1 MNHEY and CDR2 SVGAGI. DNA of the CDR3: TGTGCCAGCAGCATCGGACGGTCCACTGAAGCTTTCTTT. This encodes CASSIGRSTEAFF.

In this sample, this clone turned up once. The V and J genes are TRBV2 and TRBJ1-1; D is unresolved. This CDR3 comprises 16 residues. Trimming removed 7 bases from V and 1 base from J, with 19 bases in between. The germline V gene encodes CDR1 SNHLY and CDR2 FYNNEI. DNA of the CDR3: TGTGCCAGCAATAAGGGTGGATTAAGTAAGAACACTGAAGCTTTCTTT. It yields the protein CASNKGGLSKNTEAFF.

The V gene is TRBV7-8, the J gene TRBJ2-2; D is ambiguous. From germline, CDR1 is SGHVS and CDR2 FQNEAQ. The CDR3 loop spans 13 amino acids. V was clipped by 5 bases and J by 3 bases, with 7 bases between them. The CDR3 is CASSSRYTGELFF. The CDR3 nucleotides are TGTGCCAGCAGCAGTAGATACACCGGGGAGCTGTTTTTT. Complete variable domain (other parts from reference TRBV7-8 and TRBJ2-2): GAGVSQSPRYKVAKRGQDVALRCDPISGHVSLFWYQQALGQGPEFLTYFQNEAQLDKSGLPSDRFFAERPEGSVSTLKIQRTQQEDSAVYLCASSSRYTGELFFGEGSRLTVL.

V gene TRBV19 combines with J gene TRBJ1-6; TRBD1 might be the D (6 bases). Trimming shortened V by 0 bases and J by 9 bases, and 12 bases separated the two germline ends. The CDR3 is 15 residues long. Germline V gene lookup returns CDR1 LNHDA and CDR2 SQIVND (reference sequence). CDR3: CASSIDRGRSSPLHF. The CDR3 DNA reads TGTGCCAGTAGTATAGACAGGGGTAGATCTTCACCCCTCCACTTT.

Written as DNA, the CDR3 is TGTGCCAGCAGTCACGGGACAGGGGCTGAGCAGTTCTTC. Translating it yields CASSHGTGAEQFF. The rearrangement uses TRBV12-3 or TRBV12-4 and TRBJ2-1; 10 nucleotides align to TRBD1. The junction had 4 bases not matched to a gene; V was cut back by 5 bases and J by 9 bases. The length of the CDR3 is 13 residues.

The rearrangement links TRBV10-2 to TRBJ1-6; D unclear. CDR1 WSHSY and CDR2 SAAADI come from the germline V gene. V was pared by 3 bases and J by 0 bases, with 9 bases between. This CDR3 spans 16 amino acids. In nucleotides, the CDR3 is TGCGCCAGCAGTGACAGAGAGGTCTCCTATAATTCACCCCTCCACTTT. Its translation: CASSDREVSYNSPLHF.

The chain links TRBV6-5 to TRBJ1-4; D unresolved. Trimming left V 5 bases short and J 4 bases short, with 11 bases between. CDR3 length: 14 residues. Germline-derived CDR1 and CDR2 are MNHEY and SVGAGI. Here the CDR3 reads CASSNPGLNEKLFF. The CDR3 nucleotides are TGTGCCAGCAGTAACCCCGGACTTAATGAAAAACTGTTTTTT.

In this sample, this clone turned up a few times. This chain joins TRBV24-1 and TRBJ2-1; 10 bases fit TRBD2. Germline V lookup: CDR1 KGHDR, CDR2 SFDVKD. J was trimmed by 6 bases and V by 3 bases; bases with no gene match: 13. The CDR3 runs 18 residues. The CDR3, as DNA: TGTGCCACCAGTGATCAGCGGGGGGGCCCGTCTGGGGCCAATGAGCAGTTCTTC. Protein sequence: CATSDQRGGPSGANEQFF.

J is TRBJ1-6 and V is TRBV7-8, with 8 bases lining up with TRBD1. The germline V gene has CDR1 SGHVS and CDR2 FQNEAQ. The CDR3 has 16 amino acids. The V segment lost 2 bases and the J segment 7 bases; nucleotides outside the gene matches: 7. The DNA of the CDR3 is TGTGCCAGCAGCTTATCCGGGACAGGACTAAATTCACCCCTCCACTTT. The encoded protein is CASSLSGTGLNSPLHF.

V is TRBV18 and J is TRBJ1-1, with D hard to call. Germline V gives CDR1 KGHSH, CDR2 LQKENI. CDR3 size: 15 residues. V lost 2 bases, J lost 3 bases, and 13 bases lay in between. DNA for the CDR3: TGTGCCAGCTCACCAGGAGTAGCGGGATACACTGAAGCTTTCTTT. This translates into CASSPGVAGYTEAFF.